This T cell receptor (beta chain) stems from a study of blood T cell repertoires in COVID-19. Overall study: From the United States, Italy and Spain came samples of acute and convalescent COVID-19.

The protocol was immunoSEQ multiplex PCR, while the TCRdb copy is restricted to in-frame clones and leaves out a portion. The sample includes 95,000 to 150,000 clones, around 80% of them seen just once. The ends were cut back, 0 bases at V and 4 bases at J, with 12 bases in the middle. Looked up from germline, CDR1 is SGDLS and CDR2 is YYNGEE. There are 15 residues in the CDR3. The sequence derives from an elderly man with active or convalescent COVID-19. The V gene is TRBV9, the J gene TRBJ2-3; D gene ambiguous. The source material was peripheral blood. CDR3 loop: CASSVGSGIPDTQYF. CDR3 nucleotides: TGTGCCAGCAGCGTAGGTTCGGGTATCCCAGATACGCAGTATTTT.